The T cell receptor (beta chain) described here comes from a study of control samples from healthy donors and cancer patients. Germline loops: CDR1 SGHRS, CDR2 YFSETQ. With 4 bases removed from V and 0 bases from J, the gap between germline ends came to 5 bases. The length of the CDR3 is 12 residues. The protocol was immunoSEQ multiplex PCR, while the TCRdb copy is restricted to in-frame clones and leaves out a portion. In the table there are 84,000 or so clones, 91% of which are singletons. The chain links TRBV5-1 to TRBJ2-7; D unresolved. This receptor was obtained from a man aged 25 to 45 in good health. The sample consisted of blood. DNA for the CDR3: TGCGCCAGCAGCCCCAACTCCTACGAGCAGTACTTC. It translates to CASSPNSYEQYF. The whole variable domain, remainder taken from reference TRBV5-1 and TRBJ2-7, is KAGVTQTPRYLIKTRGQQVTLSCSPISGHRSVSWYQQTPGQGLQFLFEYFSETQRNKGNFPGRFSGRQFSNSRSEMNVSTLELGDSALYLCASSPNSYEQYFGPGTRLTVT.